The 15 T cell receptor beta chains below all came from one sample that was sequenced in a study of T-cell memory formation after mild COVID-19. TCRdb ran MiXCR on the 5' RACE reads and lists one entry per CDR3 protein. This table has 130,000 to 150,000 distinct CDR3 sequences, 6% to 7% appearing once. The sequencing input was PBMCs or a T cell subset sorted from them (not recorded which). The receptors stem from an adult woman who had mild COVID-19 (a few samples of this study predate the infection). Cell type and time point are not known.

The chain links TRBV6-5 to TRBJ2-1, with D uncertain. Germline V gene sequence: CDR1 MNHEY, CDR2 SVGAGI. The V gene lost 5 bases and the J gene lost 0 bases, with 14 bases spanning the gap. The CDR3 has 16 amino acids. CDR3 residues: CASSPSMLVSYNEQFF. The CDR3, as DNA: TGTGCCAGCAGTCCCTCCATGTTAGTCTCCTACAATGAGCAGTTCTTC.

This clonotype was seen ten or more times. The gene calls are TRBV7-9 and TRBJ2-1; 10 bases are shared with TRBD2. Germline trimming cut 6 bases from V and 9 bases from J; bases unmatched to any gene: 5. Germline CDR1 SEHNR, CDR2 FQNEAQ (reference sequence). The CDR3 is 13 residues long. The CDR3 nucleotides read TGTGCCAGCAGGCAGCGGGGGGGAAGTGAGCAGTTCTTC. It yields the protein CASRQRGGSEQFF.

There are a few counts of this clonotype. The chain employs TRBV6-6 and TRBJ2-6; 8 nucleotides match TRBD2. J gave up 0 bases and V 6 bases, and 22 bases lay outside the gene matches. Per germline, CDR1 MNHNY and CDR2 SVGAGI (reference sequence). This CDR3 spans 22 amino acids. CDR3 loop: CASSEIQTSGLATPSGANVLTF. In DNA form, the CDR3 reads TGTGCCAGCAGCGAAATACAAACTAGCGGCCTAGCTACCCCCTCTGGGGCCAACGTCCTGACTTTC.

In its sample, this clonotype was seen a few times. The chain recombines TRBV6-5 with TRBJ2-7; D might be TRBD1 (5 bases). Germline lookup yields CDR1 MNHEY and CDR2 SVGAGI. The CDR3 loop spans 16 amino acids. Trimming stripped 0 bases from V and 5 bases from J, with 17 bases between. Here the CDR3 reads CASSYSIREGTHEQYF. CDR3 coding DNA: TGTGCCAGCAGTTACTCGATCAGGGAAGGCACCCACGAGCAGTACTTC.

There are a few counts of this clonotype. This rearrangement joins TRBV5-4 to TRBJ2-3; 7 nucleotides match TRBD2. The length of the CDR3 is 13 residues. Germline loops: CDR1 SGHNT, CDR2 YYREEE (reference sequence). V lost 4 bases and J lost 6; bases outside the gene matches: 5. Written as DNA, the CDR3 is TGTGCCAGCAGCGGGGGGGAACGGGATACGCAGTATTTT. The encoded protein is CASSGGERDTQYF.

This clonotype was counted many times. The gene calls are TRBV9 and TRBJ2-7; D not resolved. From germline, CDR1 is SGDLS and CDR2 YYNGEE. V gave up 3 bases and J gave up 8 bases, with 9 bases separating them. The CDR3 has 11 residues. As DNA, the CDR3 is TGTGCCAGCAGCGCAGGATTTCAGCAGTACTTC. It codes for CASSAGFQQYF.

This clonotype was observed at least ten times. CDR3 residues: CASSYGQGGADTQYF. For the CDR3, the DNA is TGTGCCAGCAGTTACGGGCAGGGCGGGGCAGATACGCAGTATTTT. V is TRBV6-6 and J is TRBJ2-3; possible D gene TRBD2, 6 bases. Germline loops: CDR1 MNHNY, CDR2 SVGAGI (reference sequence). The ends were cut back, 2 bases at V and 4 bases at J, with 13 bases in the middle. This CDR3 has 15 amino acids.

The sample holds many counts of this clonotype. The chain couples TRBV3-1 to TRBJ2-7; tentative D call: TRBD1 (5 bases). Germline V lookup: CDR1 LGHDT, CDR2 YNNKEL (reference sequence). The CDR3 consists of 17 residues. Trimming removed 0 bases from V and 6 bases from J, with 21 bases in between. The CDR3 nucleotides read TGTGCCAGCAGCCAAGAGGTCGCAGGGTTCTTTTCGGCCGAGCAGTACTTC. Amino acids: CASSQEVAGFFSAEQYF.

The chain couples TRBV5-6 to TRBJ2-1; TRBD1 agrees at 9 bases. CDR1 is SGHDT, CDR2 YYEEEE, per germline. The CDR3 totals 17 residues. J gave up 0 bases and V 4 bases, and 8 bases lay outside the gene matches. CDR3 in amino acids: CASSQRTGATSYNEQFF. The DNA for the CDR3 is TGTGCCAGCAGCCAACGGACAGGGGCCACCTCCTACAATGAGCAGTTCTTC.

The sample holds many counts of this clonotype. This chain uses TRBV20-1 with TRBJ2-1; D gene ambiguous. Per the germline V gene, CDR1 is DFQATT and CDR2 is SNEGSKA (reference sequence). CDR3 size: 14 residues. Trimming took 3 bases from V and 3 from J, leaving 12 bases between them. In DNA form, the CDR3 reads TGCAGTGCTAGGGGTAGAGGAAACTACAATGAGCAGTTCTTC. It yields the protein CSARGRGNYNEQFF.

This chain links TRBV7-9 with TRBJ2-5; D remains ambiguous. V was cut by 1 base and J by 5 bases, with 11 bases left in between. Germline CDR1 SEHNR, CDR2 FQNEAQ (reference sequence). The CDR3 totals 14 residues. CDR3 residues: CASSLEAQGETQYF. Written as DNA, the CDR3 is TGTGCCAGCAGCTTAGAGGCCCAAGGGGAGACCCAGTACTTC.

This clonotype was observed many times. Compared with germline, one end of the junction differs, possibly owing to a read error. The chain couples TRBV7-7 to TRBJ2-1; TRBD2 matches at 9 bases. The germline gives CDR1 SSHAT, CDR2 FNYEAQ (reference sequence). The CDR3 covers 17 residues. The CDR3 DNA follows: TGTGCTAGCAGCTTAGGCGGCGGGAGGGCCTCCAGAGTTGAGCAGTTCTTC. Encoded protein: CASSLGGGRASRVEQFF.

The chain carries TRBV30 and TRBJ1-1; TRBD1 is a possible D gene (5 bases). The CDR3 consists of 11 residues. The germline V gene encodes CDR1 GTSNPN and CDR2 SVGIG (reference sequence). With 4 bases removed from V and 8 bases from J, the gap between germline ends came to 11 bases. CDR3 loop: CAWKAGSEAFF. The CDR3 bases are TGTGCCTGGAAGGCAGGGTCGGAAGCTTTCTTT.

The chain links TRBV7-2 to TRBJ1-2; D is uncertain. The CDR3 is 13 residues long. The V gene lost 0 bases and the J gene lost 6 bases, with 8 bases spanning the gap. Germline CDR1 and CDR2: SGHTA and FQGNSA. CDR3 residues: CASSLAFSDGYTF. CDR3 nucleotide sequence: TGTGCCAGCAGCTTAGCGTTTTCCGATGGCTACACCTTC. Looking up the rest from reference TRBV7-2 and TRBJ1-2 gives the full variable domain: GAGVSQSPSNKVTEKGKDVELRCDPISGHTALYWYRQSLGQGLEFLIYFQGNSAPDKSGLPSDRFSAERTGGSVSTLTIQRTQQEDSAVYLCASSLAFSDGYTFGSGTRLTVV.

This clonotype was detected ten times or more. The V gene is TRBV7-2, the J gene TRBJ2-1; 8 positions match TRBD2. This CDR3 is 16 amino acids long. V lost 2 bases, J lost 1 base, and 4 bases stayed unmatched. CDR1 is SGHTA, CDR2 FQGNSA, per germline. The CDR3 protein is CASSLLGGGSYNEQFF. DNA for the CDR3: TGTGCCAGCAGCTTATTGGGCGGGGGGTCCTACAATGAGCAGTTCTTC.